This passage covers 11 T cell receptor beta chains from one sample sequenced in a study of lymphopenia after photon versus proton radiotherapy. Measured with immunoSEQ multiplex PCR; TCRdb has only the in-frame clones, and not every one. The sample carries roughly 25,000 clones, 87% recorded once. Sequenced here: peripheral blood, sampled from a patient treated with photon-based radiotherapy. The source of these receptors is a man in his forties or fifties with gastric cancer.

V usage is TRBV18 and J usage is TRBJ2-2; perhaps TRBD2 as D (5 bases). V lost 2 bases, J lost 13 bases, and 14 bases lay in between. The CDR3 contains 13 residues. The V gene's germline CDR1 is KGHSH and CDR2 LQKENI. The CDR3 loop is CASSPGGFLGLFF. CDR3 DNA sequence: TGTGCCAGCTCACCAGGAGGCTTCTTAGGGCTGTTTTTT.

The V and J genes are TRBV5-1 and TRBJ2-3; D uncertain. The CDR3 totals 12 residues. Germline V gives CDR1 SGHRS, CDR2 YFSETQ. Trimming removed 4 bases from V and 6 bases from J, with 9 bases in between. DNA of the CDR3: TGCGCCAGCAGCCTGAATCTTGATACGCAGTATTTT. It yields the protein CASSLNLDTQYF.

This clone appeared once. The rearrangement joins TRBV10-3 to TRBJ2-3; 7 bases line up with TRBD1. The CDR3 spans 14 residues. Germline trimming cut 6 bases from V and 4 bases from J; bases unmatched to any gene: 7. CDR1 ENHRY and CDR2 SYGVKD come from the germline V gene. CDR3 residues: CAIRSGGLADTQYF. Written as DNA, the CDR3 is TGTGCCATCAGATCAGGGGGTCTCGCAGATACGCAGTATTTT.

CDR3 in DNA: TGCGCCAGCAGTGATGGGGGGGATGAGCAGTTCTTC. Translation gives CASSDGGDEQFF. The chain couples TRBV10-1 to TRBJ2-1, with TRBD2 matching over 7 bases. Germline trimming cut 3 bases from V and 8 bases from J; bases unmatched to any gene: 1. The CDR3 spans 12 residues. Germline-derived CDR1 and CDR2 are WNHNN and SYGVQD (reference sequence).

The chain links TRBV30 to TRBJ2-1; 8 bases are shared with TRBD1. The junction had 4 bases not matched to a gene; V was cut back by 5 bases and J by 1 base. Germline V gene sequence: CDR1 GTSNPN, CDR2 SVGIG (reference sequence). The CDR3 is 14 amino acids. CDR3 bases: TGTGCCTGGTCAACAGGGGGATCCTACAATGAGCAGTTCTTC. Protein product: CAWSTGGSYNEQFF.

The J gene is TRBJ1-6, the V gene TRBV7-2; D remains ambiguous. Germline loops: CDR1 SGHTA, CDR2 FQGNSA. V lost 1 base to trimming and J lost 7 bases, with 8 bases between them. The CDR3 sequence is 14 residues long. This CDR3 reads CASSLGLRNSPLHF. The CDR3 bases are TGTGCCAGCAGCTTAGGCCTTCGGAATTCACCCCTCCACTTT.

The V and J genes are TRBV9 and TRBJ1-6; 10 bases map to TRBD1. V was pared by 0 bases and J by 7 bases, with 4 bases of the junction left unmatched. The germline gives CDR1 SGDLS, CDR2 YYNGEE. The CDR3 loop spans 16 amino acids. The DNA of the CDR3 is TGTGCCAGCAGCGTAGGACAGGGGGCGCAAAATTCACCCCTCCACTTT. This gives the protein CASSVGQGAQNSPLHF.

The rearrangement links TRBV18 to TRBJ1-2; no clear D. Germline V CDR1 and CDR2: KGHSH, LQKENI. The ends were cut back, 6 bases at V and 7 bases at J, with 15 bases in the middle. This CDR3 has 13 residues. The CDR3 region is CASSLMGSSGYTF. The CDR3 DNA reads TGTGCCAGCTCCCTAATGGGAAGTAGTGGCTACACCTTC.

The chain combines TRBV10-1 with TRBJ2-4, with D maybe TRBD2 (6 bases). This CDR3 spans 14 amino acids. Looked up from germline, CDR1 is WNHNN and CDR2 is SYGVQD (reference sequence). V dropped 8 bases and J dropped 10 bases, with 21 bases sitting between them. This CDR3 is CASGPAGRPRIQYF. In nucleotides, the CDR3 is TGCGCCAGCGGTCCAGCGGGCAGGCCGCGGATTCAGTACTTC.

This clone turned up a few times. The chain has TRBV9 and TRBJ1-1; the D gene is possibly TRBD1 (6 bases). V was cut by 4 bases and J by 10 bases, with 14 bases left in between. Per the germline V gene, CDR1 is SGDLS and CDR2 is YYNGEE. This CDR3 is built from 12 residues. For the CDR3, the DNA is TGTGCCAGCAGCACTCACAGGGAAGGAGCTTTCTTT. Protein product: CASSTHREGAFF.

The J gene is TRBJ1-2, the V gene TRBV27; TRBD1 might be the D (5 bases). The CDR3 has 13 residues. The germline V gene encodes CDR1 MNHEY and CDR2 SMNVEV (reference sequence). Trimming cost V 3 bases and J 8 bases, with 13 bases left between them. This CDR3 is CASSLTRESGYTF. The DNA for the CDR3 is TGTGCCAGCAGTTTGACCAGGGAAAGCGGCTACACCTTC.